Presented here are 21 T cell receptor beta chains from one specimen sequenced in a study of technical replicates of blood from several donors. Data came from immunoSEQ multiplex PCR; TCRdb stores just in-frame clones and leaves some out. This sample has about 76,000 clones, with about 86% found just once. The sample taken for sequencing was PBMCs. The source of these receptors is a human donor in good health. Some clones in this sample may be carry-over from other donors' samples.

The CDR3, as DNA: TGTGCCAGCTCACCGGGACAGCCGATTGGAAACACCATATATTTT. Its protein is CASSPGQPIGNTIYF. The V call is TRBV18, the J call TRBJ1-3; 7 nucleotides line up with TRBD1. Germline V gives CDR1 KGHSH, CDR2 LQKENI. The CDR3 length is 15 residues. Germline trimming cut 3 bases from V and 3 bases from J; bases unmatched to any gene: 5.

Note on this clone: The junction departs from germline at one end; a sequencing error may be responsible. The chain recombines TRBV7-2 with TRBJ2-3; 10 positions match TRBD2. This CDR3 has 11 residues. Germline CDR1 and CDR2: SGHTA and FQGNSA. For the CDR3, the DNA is TGTGCCAGCAGCCCCGGGACTAGCGTCTTTTTT. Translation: CASSPGTSVFF.

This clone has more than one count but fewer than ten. The CDR3 sequence: CASSAGTSERNEQFF. CDR3 nucleotides: TGTGCCAGCAGCGCCGGGACTAGCGAAAGAAATGAGCAGTTCTTC. This chain joins TRBV2 and TRBJ2-1; 10 bases map to TRBD2. CDR3 length equals 15 residues. Germline CDR1 reads SNHLY; CDR2 reads FYNNEI. V trimming: 6 bases; J trimming: 7 bases; junction bases outside the gene matches: 9.

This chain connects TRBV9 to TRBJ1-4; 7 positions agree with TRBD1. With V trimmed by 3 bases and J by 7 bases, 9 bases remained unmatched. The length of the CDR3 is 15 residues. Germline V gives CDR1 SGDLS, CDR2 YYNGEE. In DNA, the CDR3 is TGTGCCAGCAGCGCCGGGGACAGCCAAGTTGAAAAACTGTTTTTT. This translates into CASSAGDSQVEKLFF.

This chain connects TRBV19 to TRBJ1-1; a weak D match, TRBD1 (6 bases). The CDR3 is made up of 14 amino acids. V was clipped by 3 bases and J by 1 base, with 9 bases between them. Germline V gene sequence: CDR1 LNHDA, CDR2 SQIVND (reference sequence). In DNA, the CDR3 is TGTGCCAGTAGTATCGGACAGTCGAACACTGAAGCTTTCTTT. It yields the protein CASSIGQSNTEAFF.

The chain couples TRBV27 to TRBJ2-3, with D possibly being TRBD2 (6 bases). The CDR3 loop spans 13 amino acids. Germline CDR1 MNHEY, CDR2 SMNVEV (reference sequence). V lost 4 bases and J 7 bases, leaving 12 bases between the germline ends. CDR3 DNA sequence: TGTGCCAGCAGTTCAGGGACTTTGAATACGCAGTATTTT. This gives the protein CASSSGTLNTQYF.

The CDR3 DNA sequence: TGTGCCACCAGCAGAGAACAGTATGGCTACACCTTC. Protein product: CATSREQYGYTF. This chain joins TRBV15 and TRBJ1-2; D is undetermined. The V end was cut by 0 bases, the J end by 5 bases, with 4 bases between. Germline assignment: CDR1 LNHNV and CDR2 YYDKDF (reference sequence). The CDR3 sequence is 12 residues long.

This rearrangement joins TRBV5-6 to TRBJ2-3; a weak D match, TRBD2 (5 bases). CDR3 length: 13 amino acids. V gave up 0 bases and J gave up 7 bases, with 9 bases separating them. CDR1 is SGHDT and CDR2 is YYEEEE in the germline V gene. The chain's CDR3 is CASSLGAGNTQYF. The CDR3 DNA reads TGTGCCAGCAGCTTGGGGGCCGGGAATACGCAGTATTTT.

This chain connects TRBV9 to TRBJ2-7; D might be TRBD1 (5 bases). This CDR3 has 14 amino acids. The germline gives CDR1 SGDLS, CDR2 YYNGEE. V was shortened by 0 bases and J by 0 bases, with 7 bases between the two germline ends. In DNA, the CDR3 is TGTGCCAGCAGCGTAGCTACAGGCTCCTACGAGCAGTACTTC. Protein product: CASSVATGSYEQYF.

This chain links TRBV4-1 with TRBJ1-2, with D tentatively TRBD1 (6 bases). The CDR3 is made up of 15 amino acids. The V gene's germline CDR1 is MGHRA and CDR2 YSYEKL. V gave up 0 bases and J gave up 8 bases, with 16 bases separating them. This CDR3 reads CASSQDHGGARGYTF. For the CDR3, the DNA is TGCGCCAGCAGCCAAGATCATGGGGGGGCGCGGGGCTACACCTTC.

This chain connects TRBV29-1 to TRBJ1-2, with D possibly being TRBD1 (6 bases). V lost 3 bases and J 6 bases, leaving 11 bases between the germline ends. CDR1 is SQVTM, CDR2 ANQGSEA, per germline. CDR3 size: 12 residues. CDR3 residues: CSVDRAGDGYTF. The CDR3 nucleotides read TGCAGCGTTGATCGGGCAGGGGATGGCTACACCTTC. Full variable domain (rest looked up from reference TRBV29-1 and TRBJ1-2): SAVISQKPSRDICQRGTSLTIQCQVDSQVTMMFWYRQQPGQSLTLIATANQGSEATYESGFVIDKFPISRPNLTFSTLTVSNMSPEDSSIYLCSVDRAGDGYTFGSGTRLTVV.

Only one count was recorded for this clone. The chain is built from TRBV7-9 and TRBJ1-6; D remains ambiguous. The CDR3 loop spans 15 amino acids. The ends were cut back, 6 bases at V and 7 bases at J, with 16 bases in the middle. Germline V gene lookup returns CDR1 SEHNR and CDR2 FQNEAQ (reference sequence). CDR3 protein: CASRSDRRLNSPLHF. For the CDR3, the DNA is TGTGCCAGCAGGTCCGATCGGCGGTTAAATTCACCCCTCCACTTT. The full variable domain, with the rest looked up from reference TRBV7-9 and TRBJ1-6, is DTGVSQNPRHKITKRGQNVTFRCDPISEHNRLYWYRQTLGQGPEFLTYFQNEAQLEKSRLLSDRFSAERPKGSFSTLEIQRTEQGDSAMYLCASRSDRRLNSPLHFGNGTRLTVT.

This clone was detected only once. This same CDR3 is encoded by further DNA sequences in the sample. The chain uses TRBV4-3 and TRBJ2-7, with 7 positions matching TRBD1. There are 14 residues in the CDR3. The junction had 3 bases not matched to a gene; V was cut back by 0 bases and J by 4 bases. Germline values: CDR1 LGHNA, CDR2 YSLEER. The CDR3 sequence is CASSQDRGSYEQYF. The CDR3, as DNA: TGCGCCAGCAGCCAAGACAGGGGGTCTTACGAGCAGTACTTC.

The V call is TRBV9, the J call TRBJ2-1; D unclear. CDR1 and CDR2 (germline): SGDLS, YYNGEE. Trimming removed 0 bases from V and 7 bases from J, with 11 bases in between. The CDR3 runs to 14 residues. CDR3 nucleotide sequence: TGTGCCAGCAGCGTAGAGGCGGAATTAAATGAGCAGTTCTTC. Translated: CASSVEAELNEQFF.

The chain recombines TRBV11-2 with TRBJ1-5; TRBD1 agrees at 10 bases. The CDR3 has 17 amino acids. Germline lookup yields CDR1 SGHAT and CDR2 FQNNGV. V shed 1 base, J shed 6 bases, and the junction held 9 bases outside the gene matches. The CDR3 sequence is CASSLVGQGLGSQPQHF. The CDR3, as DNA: TGTGCCAGCAGCTTAGTGGGACAGGGGCTGGGGAGTCAGCCCCAGCATTTT.

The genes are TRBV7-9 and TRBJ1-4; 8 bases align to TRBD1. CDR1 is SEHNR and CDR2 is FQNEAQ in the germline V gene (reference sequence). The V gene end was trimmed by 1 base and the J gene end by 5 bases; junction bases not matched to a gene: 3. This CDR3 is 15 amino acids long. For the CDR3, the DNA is TGTGCCAGCAGCTTAGGAGACAGGGGCAATGAAAAACTGTTTTTT. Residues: CASSLGDRGNEKLFF.

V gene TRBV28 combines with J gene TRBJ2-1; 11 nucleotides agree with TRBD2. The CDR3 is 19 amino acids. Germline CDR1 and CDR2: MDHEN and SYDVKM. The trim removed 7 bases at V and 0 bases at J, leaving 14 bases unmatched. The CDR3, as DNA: TGTGCCAGCACCCCCGGGGGGCTAGCGGGGGGATACTCCTACAATGAGCAGTTCTTC. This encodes CASTPGGLAGGYSYNEQFF.

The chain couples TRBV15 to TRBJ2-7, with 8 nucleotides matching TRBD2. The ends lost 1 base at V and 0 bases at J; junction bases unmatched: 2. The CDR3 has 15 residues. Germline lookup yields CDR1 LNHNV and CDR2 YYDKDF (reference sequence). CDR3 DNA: TGTGCCACCAGCAGAGGAAGCGGGAGCTCCTACGAGCAGTACTTC. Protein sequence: CATSRGSGSSYEQYF.

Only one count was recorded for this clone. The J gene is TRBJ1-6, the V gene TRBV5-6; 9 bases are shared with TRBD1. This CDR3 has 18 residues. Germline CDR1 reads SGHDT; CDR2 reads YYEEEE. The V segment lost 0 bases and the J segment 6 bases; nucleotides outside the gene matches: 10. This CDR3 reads CASSLGPWTGDPNSPLHF. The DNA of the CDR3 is TGTGCCAGCAGCTTGGGGCCCTGGACAGGGGACCCTAATTCACCCCTCCACTTT.

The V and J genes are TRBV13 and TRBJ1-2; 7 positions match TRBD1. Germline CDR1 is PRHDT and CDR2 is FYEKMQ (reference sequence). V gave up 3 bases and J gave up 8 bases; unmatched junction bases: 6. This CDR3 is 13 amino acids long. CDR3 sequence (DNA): TGTGCCAGCAGCTTTGTAGGGGGCGAAGGCTACACCTTC. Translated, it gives CASSFVGGEGYTF.

The chain's CDR3 is CASSLSGSPYEQYF. The CDR3 DNA reads TGCGCCAGCAGCCTTAGCGGGAGCCCCTACGAGCAGTACTTC. This chain connects TRBV5-1 to TRBJ2-7; 9 nucleotides line up with TRBD2. The CDR3 totals 14 residues. Trimming removed 4 bases from V and 2 bases from J; junction bases left unmatched: 4. The V gene's germline CDR1 is SGHRS and CDR2 YFSETQ. Together with reference TRBV5-1 and TRBJ2-7, the CDR3 gives the full variable domain: KAGVTQTPRYLIKTRGQQVTLSCSPISGHRSVSWYQQTPGQGLQFLFEYFSETQRNKGNFPGRFSGRQFSNSRSEMNVSTLELGDSALYLCASSLSGSPYEQYFGPGTRLTVT.